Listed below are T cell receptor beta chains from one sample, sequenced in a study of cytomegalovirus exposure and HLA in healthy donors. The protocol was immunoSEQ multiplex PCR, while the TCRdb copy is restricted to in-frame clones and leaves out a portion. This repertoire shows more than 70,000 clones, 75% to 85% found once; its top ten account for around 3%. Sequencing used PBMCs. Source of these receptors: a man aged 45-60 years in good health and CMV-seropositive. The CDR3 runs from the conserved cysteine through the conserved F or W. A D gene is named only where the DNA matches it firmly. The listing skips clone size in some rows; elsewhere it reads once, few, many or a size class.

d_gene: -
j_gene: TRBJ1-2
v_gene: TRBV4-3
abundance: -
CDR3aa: CASSQAQEDYGYTF
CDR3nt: TGCGCCAGCAGCCAGGCTCAGGAGGACTATGGCTACACCTTC

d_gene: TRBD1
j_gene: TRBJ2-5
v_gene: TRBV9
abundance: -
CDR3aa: CASSVQPSTGRVQETQYF
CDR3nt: TGTGCCAGCAGCGTACAACCCTCGACAGGGCGGGTCCAAGAGACCCAGTACTTC

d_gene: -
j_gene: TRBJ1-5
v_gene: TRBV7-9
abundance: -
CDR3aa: CASSLSSGLNQPQHF
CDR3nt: TGTGCCAGCAGCCTGAGTTCAGGGCTGAATCAGCCCCAGCATTTT

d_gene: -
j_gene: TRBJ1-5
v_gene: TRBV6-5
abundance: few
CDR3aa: CASSLGQYNQPQHF
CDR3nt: TGTGCCAGCAGCCTAGGACAGTACAATCAGCCCCAGCATTTT

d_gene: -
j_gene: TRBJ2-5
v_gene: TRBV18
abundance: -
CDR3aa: CASLRQEETQYF
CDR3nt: TGTGCCAGCCTTAGACAGGAAGAGACCCAGTACTTC

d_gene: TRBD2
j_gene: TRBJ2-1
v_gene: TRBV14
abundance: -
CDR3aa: CASSQGLAGAGGNEQFF
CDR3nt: TGTGCCAGCAGCCAAGGACTAGCGGGAGCAGGAGGCAATGAGCAGTTCTTC

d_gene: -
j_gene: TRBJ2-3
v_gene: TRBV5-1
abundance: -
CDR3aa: CASSLAGFPTDTQYF
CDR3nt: TGCGCCAGCAGCTTGGCGGGATTCCCCACAGATACGCAGTATTTT

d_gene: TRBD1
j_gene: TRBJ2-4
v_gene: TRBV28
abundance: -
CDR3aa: CASSLGTGGNIQYF
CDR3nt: TGTGCCAGCAGTTTGGGGACAGGGGGTAACATTCAGTACTTC

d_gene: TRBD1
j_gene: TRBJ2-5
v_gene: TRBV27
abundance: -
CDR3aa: CASSFPGTAQETQYF
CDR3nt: TGTGCCAGCAGTTTCCCCGGGACAGCACAAGAGACCCAGTACTTC

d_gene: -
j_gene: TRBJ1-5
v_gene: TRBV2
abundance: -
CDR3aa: CASSADRINNQPQHF
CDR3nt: TGTGCCAGCAGTGCGGACAGAATCAACAATCAGCCCCAGCATTTT

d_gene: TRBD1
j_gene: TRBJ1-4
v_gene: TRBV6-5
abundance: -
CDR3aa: CASSVTGGLEKLFF
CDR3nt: TGTGCCAGCAGTGTGACAGGGGGCTTAGAAAAACTGTTTTTT

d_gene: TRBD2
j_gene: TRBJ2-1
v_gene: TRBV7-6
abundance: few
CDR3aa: CASSFLAEDNEQFF
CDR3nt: TGTGCCAGCAGCTTCCTAGCGGAGGACAATGAGCAGTTCTTC

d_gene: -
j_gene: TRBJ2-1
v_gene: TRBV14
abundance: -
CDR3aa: CASSLTQGVAEEQFF
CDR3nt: TGTGCCAGCAGCCTCACCCAGGGGGTAGCGGAGGAGCAGTTCTTC

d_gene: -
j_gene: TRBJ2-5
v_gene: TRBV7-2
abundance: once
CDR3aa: CASSLVTVFQETQYF
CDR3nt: TGTGCCAGCAGCTTAGTTACAGTATTCCAAGAGACCCAGTACTTC

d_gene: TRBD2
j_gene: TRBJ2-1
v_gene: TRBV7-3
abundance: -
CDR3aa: CASSSGTSGGGANEQFF
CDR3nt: TGTGCCAGCAGCTCAGGGACTAGCGGGGGCGGGGCCAATGAGCAGTTCTTC

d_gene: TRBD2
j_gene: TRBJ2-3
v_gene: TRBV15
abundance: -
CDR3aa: CATSRGERLAGLDTQYF
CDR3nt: TGTGCCACCAGCAGAGGGGAGCGACTAGCGGGACTAGATACGCAGTATTTT

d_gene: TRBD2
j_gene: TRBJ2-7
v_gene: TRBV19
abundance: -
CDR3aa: CASSMEAGLAYEQYF
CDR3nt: TGTGCCAGTAGTATGGAAGCGGGACTTGCCTACGAGCAGTACTTC

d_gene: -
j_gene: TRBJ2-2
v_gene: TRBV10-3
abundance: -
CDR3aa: CAILARNTGELFF
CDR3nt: TGTGCCATCCTTGCCAGGAACACCGGGGAGCTGTTTTTT

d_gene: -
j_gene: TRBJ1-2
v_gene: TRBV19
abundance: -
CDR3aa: CASSIGKETAVRGYTF
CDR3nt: TGTGCCAGTAGTATTGGCAAGGAAACCGCGGTCCGGGGCTACACCTTC

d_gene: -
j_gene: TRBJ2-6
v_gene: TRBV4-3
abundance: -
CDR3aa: CASSQDWDTSSGANGLTF
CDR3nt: TGCGCCAGCAGCCAAGATTGGGACACCTCCTCTGGGGCCAACGGCCTGACTTTC

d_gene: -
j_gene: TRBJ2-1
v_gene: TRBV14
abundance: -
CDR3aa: CASSQVSDYNEQFF
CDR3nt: TGTGCCAGCAGCCAAGTTTCAGATTACAATGAGCAGTTCTTC

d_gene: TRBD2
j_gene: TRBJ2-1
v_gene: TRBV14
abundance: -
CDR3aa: CASSQDRGWGAGGNNEQFF
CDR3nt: TGTGCCAGCAGCCAAGATCGGGGGTGGGGAGCGGGGGGAAACAATGAGCAGTTCTTC

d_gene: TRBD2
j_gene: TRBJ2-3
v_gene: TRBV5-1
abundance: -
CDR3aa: CASRGGVSTDTRYF
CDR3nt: TGCGCCAGCAGGGGGGGGGTCAGCACAGATACGCGGTATTTT

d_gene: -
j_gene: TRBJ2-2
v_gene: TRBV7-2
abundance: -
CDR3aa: CASSPPAVGELFF
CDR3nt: TGTGCCAGCAGCCCCCCAGCGGTTGGGGAGCTGTTTTTT

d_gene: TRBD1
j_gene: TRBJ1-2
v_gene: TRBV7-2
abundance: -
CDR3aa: CASSSGTAFNYGYTF
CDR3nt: TGTGCCAGCAGTTCCGGGACAGCTTTTAACTATGGCTACACCTTC

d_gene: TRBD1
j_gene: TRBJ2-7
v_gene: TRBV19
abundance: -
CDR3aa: CASSIGQGSYEQYF
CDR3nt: TGTGCCAGTAGTATAGGACAGGGTTCCTACGAGCAGTACTTC

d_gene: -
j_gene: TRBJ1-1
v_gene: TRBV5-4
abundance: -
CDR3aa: CASSLDFLTVNTEAFF
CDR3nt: TGTGCCAGCAGCTTGGATTTTCTTACGGTGAACACTGAAGCTTTCTTT

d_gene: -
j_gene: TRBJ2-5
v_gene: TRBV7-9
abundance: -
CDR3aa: CASKPPSQETQYF
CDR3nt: TGTGCCAGCAAGCCCCCCTCCCAAGAGACCCAGTACTTC

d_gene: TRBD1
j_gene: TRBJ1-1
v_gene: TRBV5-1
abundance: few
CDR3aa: CASSSGQGRNTEAFF
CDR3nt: TGCGCCAGCAGCTCCGGACAGGGGAGAAACACTGAAGCTTTCTTT

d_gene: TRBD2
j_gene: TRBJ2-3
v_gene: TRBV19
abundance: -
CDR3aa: CASSIPSGSRTDTQYF
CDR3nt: TGTGCCAGTAGTATTCCCAGCGGGAGTCGCACAGATACGCAGTATTTT

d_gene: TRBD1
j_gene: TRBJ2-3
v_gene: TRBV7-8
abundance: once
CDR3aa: CASSLAGQGLRGADTQYF
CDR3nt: TGTGCCAGCAGCTTAGCGGGACAGGGACTCCGGGGAGCAGATACGCAGTATTTT

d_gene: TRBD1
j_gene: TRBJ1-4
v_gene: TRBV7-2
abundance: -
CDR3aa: CASSLSQGGGEKLFF
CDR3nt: TGTGCCAGCAGCTTATCGCAGGGGGGCGGTGAAAAACTGTTTTTT

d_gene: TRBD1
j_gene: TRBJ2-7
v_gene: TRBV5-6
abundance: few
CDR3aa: CASSPRGPSSYEQYF
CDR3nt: TGTGCCAGCAGCCCTAGGGGGCCAAGCTCCTACGAGCAGTACTTC

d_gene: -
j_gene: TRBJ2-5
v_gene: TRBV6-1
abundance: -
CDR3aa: CASQTEKETQYF
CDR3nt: TGTGCCAGCCAGACGGAGAAAGAGACCCAGTACTTC

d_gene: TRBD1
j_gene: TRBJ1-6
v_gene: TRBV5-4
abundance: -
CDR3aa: CASSLGGTGESPLHF
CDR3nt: TGTGCCAGCAGCTTGGGGGGGACAGGGGAATCACCCCTCCACTTT

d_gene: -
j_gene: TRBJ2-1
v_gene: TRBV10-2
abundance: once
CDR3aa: CASSVRGNEQFF
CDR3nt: TGCGCCAGCAGTGTCAGGGGCAATGAGCAGTTCTTC

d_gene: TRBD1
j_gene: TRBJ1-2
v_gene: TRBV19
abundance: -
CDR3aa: CASSAGTGHTHGYTF
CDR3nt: TGTGCCAGTAGTGCCGGGACAGGTCATACTCATGGCTACACCTTC

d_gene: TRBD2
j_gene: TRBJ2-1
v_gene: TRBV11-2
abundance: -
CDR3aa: CASSSLTSGRLNEQFF
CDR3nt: TGTGCCAGCAGCTCCCTGACTAGCGGGAGGTTAAATGAGCAGTTCTTC

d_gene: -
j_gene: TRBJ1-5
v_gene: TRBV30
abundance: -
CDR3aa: CAWSVGVTTTLPQHF
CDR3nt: TGTGCCTGGAGTGTCGGGGTCACTACAACACTGCCCCAGCATTTT

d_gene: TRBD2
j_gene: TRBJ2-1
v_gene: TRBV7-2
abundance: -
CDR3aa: CASSPKSGAYNEQFF
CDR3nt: TGTGCCAGCAGCCCCAAAAGCGGGGCCTACAATGAGCAGTTCTTC

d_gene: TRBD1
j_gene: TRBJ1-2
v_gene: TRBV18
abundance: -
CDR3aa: CASSPLTGQGATYTF
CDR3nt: TGTGCCAGCTCACCACTAACGGGACAGGGGGCGACCTACACCTTC

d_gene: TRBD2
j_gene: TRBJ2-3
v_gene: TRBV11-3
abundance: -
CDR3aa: CASSQGTSEITDTQYF
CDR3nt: TGTGCCAGCAGCCAAGGGACTAGCGAGATCACAGATACGCAGTATTTT

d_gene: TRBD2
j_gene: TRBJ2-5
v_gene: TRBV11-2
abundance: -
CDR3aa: CASSSGLAGRQETQYF
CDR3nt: TGTGCCAGCAGCTCCGGACTAGCGGGACGCCAAGAGACCCAGTACTTC

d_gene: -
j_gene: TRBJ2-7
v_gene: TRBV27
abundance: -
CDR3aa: CASSLQINYEQYF
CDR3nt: TGTGCCAGCAGTTTACAGATCAACTACGAGCAGTACTTC

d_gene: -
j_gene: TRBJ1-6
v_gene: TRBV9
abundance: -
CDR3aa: CASSPEWTAYGSPLHF
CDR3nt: TGTGCCAGCAGCCCCGAGTGGACAGCCTACGGGTCACCCCTCCACTTT

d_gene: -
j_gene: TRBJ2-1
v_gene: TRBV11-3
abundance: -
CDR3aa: CASSLGPHNEQFF
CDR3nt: TGTGCCAGCAGCTTAGGGCCCCACAATGAGCAGTTCTTC

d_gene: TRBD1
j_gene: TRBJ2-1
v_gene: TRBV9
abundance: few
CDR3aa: CASSDRQGSLLGSYNEQFF
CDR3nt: TGTGCCAGCAGCGACCGACAGGGATCCCTTTTAGGTTCCTACAATGAGCAGTTCTTC

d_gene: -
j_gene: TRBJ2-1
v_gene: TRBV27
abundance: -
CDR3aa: CASTPVGHSRDNEQFF
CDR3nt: TGTGCCAGCACTCCCGTCGGCCACTCCCGGGACAATGAGCAGTTCTTC

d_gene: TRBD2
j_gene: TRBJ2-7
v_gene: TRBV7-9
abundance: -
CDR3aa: CSSSTGTSGNRYEQYF
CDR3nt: TGTTCCAGCAGCACCGGGACTAGCGGGAACCGCTACGAGCAGTACTTC

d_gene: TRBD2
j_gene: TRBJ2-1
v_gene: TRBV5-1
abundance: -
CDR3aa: CASSPPRVAGAYNEQFF
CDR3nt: TGCGCCAGCAGCCCCCCCAGGGTAGCGGGAGCGTACAATGAGCAGTTCTTC

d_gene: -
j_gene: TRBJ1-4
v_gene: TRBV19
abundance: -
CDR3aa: CASSITANEKLFF
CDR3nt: TGTGCCAGTAGTATAACAGCTAATGAAAAACTGTTTTTT

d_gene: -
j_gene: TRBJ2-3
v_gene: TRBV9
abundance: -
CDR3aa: CASSVLAGADTQYF
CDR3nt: TGTGCCAGCAGCGTCCTAGCAGGTGCAGATACGCAGTATTTT

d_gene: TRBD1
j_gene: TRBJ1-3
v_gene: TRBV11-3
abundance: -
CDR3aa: CASRTDRALYDTIYF
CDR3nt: TGTGCCAGCAGGACTGACAGGGCCCTTTATGACACCATATATTTT

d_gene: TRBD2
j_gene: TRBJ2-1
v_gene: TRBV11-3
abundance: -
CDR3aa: CASSPQAGENEQFF
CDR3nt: TGTGCCAGCAGCCCTCAAGCGGGAGAAAATGAGCAGTTCTTC

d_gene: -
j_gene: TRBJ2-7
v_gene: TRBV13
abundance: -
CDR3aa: CASSPLLGHPLMAEQYF
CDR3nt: TGTGCCAGCAGCCCCCTTTTGGGACACCCCCTCATGGCCGAGCAGTACTTC

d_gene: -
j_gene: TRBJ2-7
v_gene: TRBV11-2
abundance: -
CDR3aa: CASSLVAGRRAFSYEQYF
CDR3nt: TGTGCCAGCAGCTTAGTGGCAGGCCGGAGGGCCTTTTCTTACGAGCAGTACTTC

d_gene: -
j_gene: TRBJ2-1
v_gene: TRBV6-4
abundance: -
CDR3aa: CASSDKTRGRNEQFF
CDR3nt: TGTGCCAGCAGTGACAAGACTAGGGGCAGGAATGAGCAGTTCTTC

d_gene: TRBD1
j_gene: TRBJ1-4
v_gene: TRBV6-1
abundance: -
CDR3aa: CASDRDRGFEKLFF
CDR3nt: TGTGCCAGCGATCGGGACAGGGGTTTTGAAAAACTGTTTTTT

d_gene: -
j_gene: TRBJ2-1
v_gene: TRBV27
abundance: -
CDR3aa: CASTPRGYNEQFF
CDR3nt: TGTGCCAGCACCCCCAGGGGCTACAATGAGCAGTTCTTC